This TCR beta chain appears in the sequencing data of a study of T cells after posttransplantation cyclophosphamide. General observations from the study: Skin or GI-infiltrating T cells shared few TRB sequences with blood. Donor CD8+ memory clones often dominated recipient blood repertoires at later times.

V dropped 7 bases and J dropped 2 bases, with 15 bases sitting between them. This CDR3 has 14 residues. CDR1 MDHEN and CDR2 SYDVKM come from the germline V gene. This clone came up many times. The antigen is not known. On the day of bone marrow donation, the related graft donor provided peripheral blood. Generated by immunoSEQ multiplex PCR, the TCRdb table keeps only in-frame clones and is missing some. This repertoire holds just over 25,000 clones, and none appear only once. Material for sequencing was PBMCs. This chain links TRBV28 with TRBJ2-7, with D unresolved. This sequence was found in a man aged 50-60 years in good health, CMV-negative, and a related stem cell transplant donor. CDR3 in DNA: TGTGCCAGCAAGGTACCAGGCAAAGCCTACGAGCAGTACTTC. This sequence encodes CASKVPGKAYEQYF.